This T cell receptor beta chain was sequenced for a study of CXCR3-negative and CXCR3-positive naive CD8 T cells. Regarding the study as a whole: CXCR3-positive naive cells had TRB CDR3s that were more hydrophobic than CXCR3-negative naive cells had. For naive cells, CXCR3-negative and CXCR3-positive subsets had similar TRBV-TRBJ usage; for memory cells, usage differed.

Germline V lookup: CDR1 SGHVS, CDR2 FQNEAQ. CDR3 size: 13 residues. The authors made the TRB cDNA libraries by 5' RACE using UMI labels. TCRdb re-analyzed the 5' RACE reads; it lists each CDR3 protein once, without DNA. The sample totals around 50,000 distinct CDR3 sequences. Concerning this clonotype itself: Its antigen is undetermined.

The clonotype originates from a human donor in good health. Some clones in this sample may be carry-over from other donors' samples. The rearrangement uses TRBV7-8 and TRBJ1-1; TCRdb outputs TRBD1, but without DNA this stays unchecked. The sequencing sample was made of naive CXCR3+ CD8+ T cells from blood. Subset reported: CD45RO-CCR7+CD27+CD95- naive CD8+ T cells expressing CXCR3 (TNR3+). The CDR3 loop is CASSRQVNTEAFF. Combining the CDR3 with reference TRBV7-8 and TRBJ1-1 gives the whole variable domain GAGVSQSPRYKVAKRGQDVALRCDPISGHVSLFWYQQALGQGPEFLTYFQNEAQLDKSGLPSDRFFAERPEGSVSTLKIQRTQQEDSAVYLCASSRQVNTEAFFGQGTRLTVV.